This T cell receptor beta chain appears in the sequencing data of a study of blood T cell repertoires in COVID-19. Study summary: Whether acute or convalescent, the COVID-19 samples came from the United States, Italy and Spain. T cells, B-cell-depleted T cells, or PBMCs supplied cDNA or gDNA.

Trimming pared 0 bases from V and 6 bases from J, leaving 12 bases between. The CDR3 extends over 14 amino acids. Germline V gene data show CDR1 as MNHEY and CDR2 as SVGAGI. This clone was seen only a few times. Per the authors' pipeline: Amplified reference gene primers provided the basis for estimating nucleated cell counts. Produced via immunoSEQ multiplex PCR; TCRdb's table is partial and in-frame only. From that table come the V and J calls and clone size; the DNA was used to work out D and trimming. The sample has a few hundred thousand clones, 75% to 90% seen once. The source is a woman aged 55-75 years with acute or convalescent COVID-19. The specimen sequenced was peripheral blood. The chain employs TRBV6-5 and TRBJ2-7, with D maybe TRBD1 (6 bases). The CDR3 loop reads CASSYSGRGGEQYF. The DNA for the CDR3 is TGTGCCAGCAGTTACTCGGGCAGGGGCGGCGAGCAGTACTTC.